This is a list of T cell receptor beta chains from one sample in a study of blood T cells in healthy people across ages. TCRdb recomputed calls from the 5' RACE reads with MiXCR, one row per CDR3 protein. Seen here are roughly 1,500,000 distinct CDR3 sequences, approximately 42% observed once, and the top ten hold 7.9%. Sequenced sample: blood. The source is a woman under 30 in good health. CDR3s include the opening cysteine and the closing phenylalanine or tryptophan. The D gene is left open where the match is weak. Only some rows state a clone size, as once, few, many or a class for expanded clones.

V	D	size	J	DNA	CDR3
TRBV7-9	TRBD2	few	TRBJ2-3	TGTGCCAGCAGCACTACTAGCGGGTCGGCGAATACGCAGTATTTT	CASSTTSGSANTQYF
TRBV9	.	.	TRBJ1-2	TGTGCCAGCAGAGGCGGCGATGGCTACACCTTC	CASRGGDGYTF
TRBV2	.	many	TRBJ1-2	TGTGCCAGCAGGGAGGGGTATGGCTACACCTTC	CASREGYGYTF
TRBV3-1	.	.	TRBJ1-1	TGTGCCAGCAGCCAAGATCTTAGGGCAGGGTATTACACTGAAGCTTTCTTT	CASSQDLRAGYYTEAFF
TRBV7-2	.	few	TRBJ1-5	TGTGCCAGCAGCTTAATACGTAATCAGCCCCAGCATTTT	CASSLIRNQPQHF
TRBV12-3/TRBV12-4	.	.	TRBJ1-5	TGTGCCAGCAGTTGGATAAACGGAAATCAGCCCCAGCATTTT	CASSWINGNQPQHF
TRBV5-1	TRBD2	few	TRBJ2-5	TGCGCCAGCAGCTCGCGACTAGCGGGGAAGACCCAGTACTTC	CASSSRLAGKTQYF
TRBV6-5	.	.	TRBJ1-2	TGTGCCAGCAGTTATAAGTTGGCAGGACGGGGCTACACCTTC	CASSYKLAGRGYTF
TRBV6-2/TRBV6-3	TRBD1	.	TRBJ1-1	TGTGCCAGCAGTGGACAGGGGGGGGGGAACACTGAAGCTTTCTTT	CASSGQGGGNTEAFF
TRBV3-1	TRBD2	.	TRBJ2-1	TGTGCCAGCAGCCAAGACGTCCCCGGACTAGCCTCCTACAATGAGCAGTTCTTC	CASSQDVPGLASYNEQFF